This T cell receptor (beta chain) derives from a study of T cell changes during pregnancy in multiple sclerosis. The data were produced by immunoSEQ multiplex PCR, yet TCRdb's version contains in-frame clones alone and is incomplete. The profile shows around 97,000 clones, about 90% of them singletons. The count of this clone is one. V trimming: 6 bases; J trimming: 4 bases; junction bases outside the gene matches: 7. Germline CDR1 and CDR2: LGHNT and FRNRAP. The CDR3 is made up of 15 amino acids. This sequence was found in a female donor with multiple sclerosis, enrolled in a pregnancy study. Sequenced here: peripheral blood, sampled after pregnancy. V gene TRBV12-5 combines with J gene TRBJ2-2; TRBD1 matches at 8 bases. CDR3 loop: CASGPGQGGTGELFF. CDR3 nucleotide sequence: TGTGCTAGTGGCCCCGGACAGGGAGGCACCGGGGAGCTGTTTTTT.